These 8 T cell receptor beta chains came from one sample sequenced in a study of blood T cells in healthy people across ages. For the second PCR, which ran for about 6 to 11 cycles, a sample-barcoded 5' primer and a J-beta primer mix were used. TCRdb analysed the 5' RACE reads with MiXCR anew, one entry per CDR3 protein. The sample shows 980,000 or so distinct CDR3 sequences, approximately 49% of them seen only once. The material sequenced was blood. The receptor set was obtained from a man aged 25-40 years in good health.

V gene TRBV9 combines with J gene TRBJ2-2; 7 bases are a match to TRBD1. This CDR3 contains 15 residues. Germline loops: CDR1 SGDLS, CDR2 YYNGEE. Losses at the gene ends were 0 bases for V and 3 bases for J; bases not matched to a gene: 2. The CDR3 sequence is CASSVDGTDTGELFF. CDR3 bases: TGTGCCAGCAGCGTAGACGGGACAGACACCGGGGAGCTGTTTTTT.

Note on this clonotype: The junction differs from germline at one of its ends, possibly a read error. CDR3 loop: CSAPMGGPSSYNSPLHF. The CDR3 region has the DNA TGCAGTGCGCCGATGGGGGGGCCAAGCTCCTATAATTCACCTCTCCACTTT. The V call is TRBV20-1, the J call TRBJ1-6; maybe TRBD1 (6 bases). CDR1 is DFQATT and CDR2 is SNEGSKA in the germline V gene (reference sequence). This CDR3 region has 17 residues.

V gene TRBV20-1 combines with J gene TRBJ2-1; D gene unclear. The germline gives CDR1 DFQATT, CDR2 SNEGSKA (reference sequence). The CDR3 is 11 amino acids. V lost 3 bases to trimming and J lost 7 bases, with 7 bases between them. The chain's CDR3 is CSARQLNEQFF. CDR3 bases: TGCAGTGCTAGGCAGCTAAATGAGCAGTTCTTC.

A few counts support this clonotype. The rearrangement uses TRBV29-1 and TRBJ2-5; 7 nucleotides agree with TRBD1. V shed 1 base, J shed 7 bases, and the junction held 12 bases outside the gene matches. The CDR3 runs 15 residues. Germline V gene sequence: CDR1 SQVTM, CDR2 ANQGSEA. CDR3 DNA: TGCAGCGTTGAAGTGACAGGGCCCTTCCAAAGGACCCAGTACTTC. Encoded protein: CSVEVTGPFQRTQYF.

The chain couples TRBV29-1 to TRBJ2-1, with TRBD2 as a possible D gene (7 bases). Trimming cost V 7 bases and J 2 bases, with 15 bases left between them. CDR3 length: 14 residues. The V gene's germline CDR1 is SQVTM and CDR2 ANQGSEA. Here the CDR3 DNA reads TGCAGCGGCCGTGCGGGGGCAGCCTACAATGAGCAGTTCTTC. The encoded protein is CSGRAGAAYNEQFF.

With respect to this clonotype: A much more abundant neighbour one base away suggests this may be a read error. The J gene is TRBJ2-7, the V gene TRBV20-1; TRBD2 aligns across 11 bases. Germline values: CDR1 DFQATT, CDR2 SNEGSKA (reference sequence). CDR3 size: 15 residues. V was pared by 2 bases and J by 7 bases, with 10 bases of the junction left unmatched. The CDR3 region is CSARFSSGGYNEQYF. CDR3 coding DNA: TGCAGTGCTAGATTTTCTAGCGGGGGGTACAATGAGCAGTACTTC.

The chain recombines TRBV5-5 with TRBJ2-3; TRBD2 might be the D (6 bases). The CDR3 is 15 residues long. V lost 2 bases and J lost 2, with 12 bases in between. Germline CDR1 is SGHKS and CDR2 is YYEKEE (reference sequence). This CDR3 reads CASSFSSVTTDTQYF. The CDR3 DNA is TGTGCCAGCAGCTTCTCTAGCGTGACCACAGATACGCAGTATTTT.

The V call is TRBV15, the J call TRBJ2-7, with 7 bases that match TRBD1. After removal of 3 bases from V and 3 bases from J, the junction contained 14 bases not matched to a gene. This CDR3 region has 17 residues. Germline assignment: CDR1 LNHNV and CDR2 YYDKDF (reference sequence). CDR3: CATSSSRSRTGNYEQYF. CDR3 sequence (DNA): TGTGCCACCAGCAGTTCCCGGAGTCGGACAGGCAACTACGAGCAGTACTTC.